The 20 T cell receptor beta chains listed next were all sequenced from one sample in a study of blood T cell repertoires in COVID-19. This table comes from immunoSEQ multiplex PCR, and its TCRdb copy is limited to in-frame clones, with some not included. The sample includes 250,000 to 350,000 clones, 84% seen only once; the top ten take almost 1.5%. The sample consisted of peripheral blood. The receptors were gathered from a human donor with COVID-19, enrolled during active disease. The donor label of this sample is uncertain.

V is TRBV5-8 and J is TRBJ2-7; 7 nucleotides align to TRBD1. Trimming cost V 7 bases and J 3 bases; bases outside gene matches: 10. In germline, CDR1 is SGHTS, CDR2 YDEGEE. The CDR3 loop spans 14 amino acids. In DNA form, the CDR3 reads TGTGCCAGCCCACTCCAGACAGGGTTCTACGAGCAGTACTTC. Its translation: CASPLQTGFYEQYF.

The chain employs TRBV4-1 and TRBJ2-3; 9 bases agree with TRBD2. The CDR3 covers 16 residues. CDR1 and CDR2 (germline): MGHRA, YSYEKL. V was clipped by 4 bases and J by 3 bases; unmatched bases: 8. CDR3 sequence reads: CASSLRSGSMTDTQYF. Written as DNA, the CDR3 is TGCGCCAGCAGCCTGCGTAGCGGGAGCATGACAGATACGCAGTATTTT.

The chain employs TRBV5-8 and TRBJ2-1, with TRBD2 as a possible D gene (6 bases). The CDR3 length is 16 residues. V was trimmed by 4 bases and J by 5 bases, leaving 19 bases between them. From germline, CDR1 is SGHTS and CDR2 YDEGEE. CDR3: CASSANSLAYHNEQFF. CDR3 in DNA: TGTGCCAGCAGCGCTAACTCTCTAGCGTATCACAATGAGCAGTTCTTC.

This sequence joins TRBV27 and TRBJ1-2, with D uncertain. The CDR3 totals 14 residues. V shed 2 bases and J shed 4 bases, with 11 bases lying between them. CDR1 and CDR2 (germline): MNHEY, SMNVEV (reference sequence). This CDR3 is CASSLLGSRYGYTF. The DNA for the CDR3 is TGTGCCAGCAGTTTACTGGGCAGTCGCTATGGCTACACCTTC.

This clone was counted only a few times. The chain combines TRBV12-3 or TRBV12-4 with TRBJ2-5, with a tentative D call TRBD2 (5 bases). The CDR3 runs to 13 residues. Trimming cost V 9 bases and J 4 bases, with 15 bases left between them. CDR3 loop: CASQLAAPETQYF. The CDR3 coding sequence is TGTGCCAGTCAGCTAGCCGCCCCAGAGACCCAGTACTTC.

The rearrangement joins TRBV29-1 to TRBJ2-7, with 7 bases identical to TRBD2. J gave up 3 bases and V 6 bases, and 11 bases lay outside the gene matches. CDR3 length equals 14 residues. Germline CDR1 and CDR2: SQVTM and ANQGSEA. DNA of the CDR3: TGCAGCGTCACCTTTGCGGGAGTCCACTACGAGCAGTACTTC. This translates into CSVTFAGVHYEQYF.

This rearrangement joins TRBV28 to TRBJ1-2; D is ambiguous. From germline, CDR1 is MDHEN and CDR2 SYDVKM. The CDR3 has 15 residues. V shed 4 bases and J shed 7 bases, with 19 bases lying between them. CDR3 in amino acids: CASSSSDSGFSGYTF. The CDR3 bases are TGTGCCAGCAGTTCGTCGGACTCGGGGTTTAGTGGCTACACCTTC.

This chain links TRBV10-3 with TRBJ2-1; D not certain. Trimming pared 2 bases from V and 7 bases from J, leaving 12 bases between. This CDR3 comprises 14 residues. Germline V gene data show CDR1 as ENHRY and CDR2 as SYGVKD. CDR3 in DNA: TGTGCCATCAGTGAGCGAGAAATCGGTAATGAGCAGTTCTTC. Translated, it gives CAISEREIGNEQFF.

For the CDR3, the DNA is TGTGCCAGCAGTGCTCTTAGACAGGGCTACCATCAGCCCCAGCATTTT. This encodes CASSALRQGYHQPQHF. The V and J genes are TRBV6-1 and TRBJ1-5, with 7 nucleotides matching TRBD1. The J segment lost 5 bases and the V segment lost 4 bases, leaving 11 bases of the junction unmatched. The length of the CDR3 is 16 residues. Germline V gene sequence: CDR1 MNHNS, CDR2 SASEGT.

This clone was observed once. The chain carries TRBV5-4 and TRBJ1-4, with 7 bases identical to TRBD1. The CDR3 is 14 amino acids. Germline loops: CDR1 SGHNT, CDR2 YYREEE (reference sequence). V lost 7 bases, J lost 4 bases, and 7 bases stayed unmatched. This CDR3 is CASSRDSLNEKLFF. As DNA, the CDR3 is TGTGCCAGCTCCCGGGACAGCCTTAATGAAAAACTGTTTTTT.

V gene TRBV27 combines with J gene TRBJ2-1; D may be TRBD1 (5 bases). From germline, CDR1 is MNHEY and CDR2 SMNVEV (reference sequence). Trimming stripped 6 bases from V and 5 bases from J, with 32 bases between. The CDR3 spans 20 residues. The CDR3 loop reads CASRPRLQGSGFLVHNEQFF. DNA of the CDR3: TGTGCCAGCAGACCCAGACTCCAGGGAAGTGGTTTTTTGGTTCACAATGAGCAGTTCTTC.

The V and J genes are TRBV18 and TRBJ1-4; D is ambiguous. This CDR3 is built from 14 residues. Trimming stripped 3 bases from V and 5 bases from J, with 10 bases between. Germline assignment: CDR1 KGHSH and CDR2 LQKENI. The CDR3 loop is CASSPGPGNEKLFF. CDR3 nucleotides: TGTGCCAGCTCACCTGGGCCGGGAAATGAAAAACTGTTTTTT.

The chain has TRBV9 and TRBJ2-7, with 10 bases that match TRBD2. The germline V gene has CDR1 SGDLS and CDR2 YYNGEE. The CDR3 contains 16 residues. Unmatched junction bases numbered 12, after V lost 3 bases and J lost 6 bases. CDR3 coding DNA: TGTGCCAGCAGCGCAGGCGGTCAAGCGGGAGGGCCCGAGCAGTACTTC. Translated, it gives CASSAGGQAGGPEQYF. The variable domain in full, with the rest retrieved from reference TRBV9 and TRBJ2-7, is DSGVTQTPKHLITATGQRVTLRCSPRSGDLSVYWYQQSLDQGLQFLIQYYNGEERAKGNILERFSAQQFPDLHSELNLSSLELGDSALYFCASSAGGQAGGPEQYFGPGTRLTVT.

V gene TRBV18 combines with J gene TRBJ2-7, with a possible D match to TRBD1 (6 bases). This CDR3 contains 16 residues. Germline assignment: CDR1 KGHSH and CDR2 LQKENI. V was pared by 0 bases and J by 0 bases, with 12 bases between. The CDR3 region has the DNA TGTGCCAGCTCACCACCCCGGCAGGGGTACTCCTACGAGCAGTACTTC. Translating gives CASSPPRQGYSYEQYF.

V gene TRBV2 combines with J gene TRBJ1-1; TRBD1 might be the D (5 bases). CDR3 length equals 13 residues. Germline V CDR1 and CDR2: SNHLY, FYNNEI. The V end lost 4 bases, the J end lost 3 bases, and 9 bases lay between the germline ends. CDR3 amino acids: CASSVDRYTEAFF. The DNA for the CDR3 is TGTGCCAGCAGTGTCGACAGATACACTGAAGCTTTCTTT.

This chain uses TRBV9 with TRBJ1-1, with TRBD1 as a possible D gene (6 bases). V was pared by 3 bases and J by 5 bases, with 11 bases between. The V gene's germline CDR1 is SGDLS and CDR2 YYNGEE. The CDR3 runs to 13 residues. As DNA, the CDR3 is TGTGCCAGCAGCGGTTCAACAGGGACTGAAGCTTTCTTT. This translates into CASSGSTGTEAFF.

This clone was detected only a few times. The chain joins TRBV27 to TRBJ2-5; 15 nucleotides align to TRBD2. This CDR3 contains 19 residues. V dropped 6 bases and J dropped 4; count of bases not matched to a gene: 15. The germline gives CDR1 MNHEY, CDR2 SMNVEV (reference sequence). The CDR3 DNA reads as TGTGCCAGCAGCACTTTGGGACTAGCGGGAGGTTCCGGGAGAGAGACCCAGTACTTC. Amino acid sequence: CASSTLGLAGGSGRETQYF.

This chain links TRBV5-4 with TRBJ1-1; the D is unclear. V was trimmed by 0 bases and J by 3 bases, leaving 6 bases between them. Germline V gene lookup returns CDR1 SGHNT and CDR2 YYREEE (reference sequence). CDR3 size: 13 residues. This chain's CDR3 is CASSLGRDTEAFF. CDR3 sequence (DNA): TGTGCCAGCAGCTTGGGGAGGGACACTGAAGCTTTCTTT.

This clone was observed a few times. V usage is TRBV7-9 and J usage is TRBJ2-2; D call uncertain. V was clipped by 3 bases and J by 4 bases, with 12 bases between them. Per the germline V gene, CDR1 is SEHNR and CDR2 is FQNEAQ (reference sequence). The CDR3 spans 15 residues. The CDR3 coding sequence is TGTGCCAGCAGCTTTGAAGACTTTCTCACCGGGGAGCTGTTTTTT. It translates to CASSFEDFLTGELFF.

This sequence joins TRBV28 and TRBJ2-1, with 15 positions matching TRBD2. Per germline, CDR1 MDHEN and CDR2 SYDVKM. V lost 5 bases and J lost 4; bases outside the gene matches: 6. The CDR3 totals 17 residues. The CDR3 bases are TGTGCCAGCAGTCGGACTAGCGGGAGGGCCGGTTACAATGAGCAGTTCTTC. Its translation: CASSRTSGRAGYNEQFF.